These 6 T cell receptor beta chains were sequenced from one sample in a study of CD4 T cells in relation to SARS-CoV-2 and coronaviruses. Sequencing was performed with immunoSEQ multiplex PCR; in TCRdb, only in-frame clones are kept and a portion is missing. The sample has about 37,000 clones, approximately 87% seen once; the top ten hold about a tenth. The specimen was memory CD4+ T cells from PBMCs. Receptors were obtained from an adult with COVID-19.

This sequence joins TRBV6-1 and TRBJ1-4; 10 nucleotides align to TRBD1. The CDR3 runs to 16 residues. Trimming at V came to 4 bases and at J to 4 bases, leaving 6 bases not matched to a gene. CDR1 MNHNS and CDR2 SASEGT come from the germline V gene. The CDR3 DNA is TGTGCCAGCAGTGCCTTGGGGACAGGGGATAATGAAAAACTGTTTTTT. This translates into CASSALGTGDNEKLFF.

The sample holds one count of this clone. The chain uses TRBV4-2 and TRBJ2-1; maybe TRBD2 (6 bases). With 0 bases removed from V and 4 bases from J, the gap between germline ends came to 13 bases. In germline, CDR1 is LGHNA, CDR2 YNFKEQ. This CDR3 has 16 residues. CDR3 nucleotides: TGTGCCAGCAGCCAAGAGGATCGGGGGTCATACAATGAGCAGTTCTTC. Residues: CASSQEDRGSYNEQFF.

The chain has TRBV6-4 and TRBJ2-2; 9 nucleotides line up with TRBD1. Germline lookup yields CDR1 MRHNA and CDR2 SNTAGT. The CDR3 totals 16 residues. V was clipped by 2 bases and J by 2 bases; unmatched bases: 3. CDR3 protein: CASSDTDRGNTGELFF. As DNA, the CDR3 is TGTGCCAGCAGTGACACGGACAGGGGAAACACCGGGGAGCTGTTTTTT.

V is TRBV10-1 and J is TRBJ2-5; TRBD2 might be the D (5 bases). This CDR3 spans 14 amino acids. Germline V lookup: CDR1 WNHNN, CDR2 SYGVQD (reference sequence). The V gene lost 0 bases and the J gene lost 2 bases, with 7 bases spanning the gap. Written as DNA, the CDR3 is TGCGCCAGCAGTGAGTCGAGGGTTCAAGAGACCCAGTACTTC. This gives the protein CASSESRVQETQYF.

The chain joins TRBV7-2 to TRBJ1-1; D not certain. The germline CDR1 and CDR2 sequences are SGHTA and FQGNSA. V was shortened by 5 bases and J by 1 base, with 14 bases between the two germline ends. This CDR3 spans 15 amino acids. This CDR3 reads CASSNSRSQNTEAFF. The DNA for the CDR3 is TGTGCCAGCAGCAACAGCAGGTCCCAGAACACTGAAGCTTTCTTT.

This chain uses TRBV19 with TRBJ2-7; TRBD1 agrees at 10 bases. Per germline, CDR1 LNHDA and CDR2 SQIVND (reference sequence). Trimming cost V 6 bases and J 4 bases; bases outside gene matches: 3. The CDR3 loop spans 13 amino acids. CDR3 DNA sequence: TGTGCCAGTAGAGGGACAGGGGAATACGAGCAGTACTTC. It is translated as CASRGTGEYEQYF.